This TCR beta chain was documented in a study of Graves' ophthalmopathy and Graves' hyperthyroidism. Germline V gene sequence: CDR1 SEHNR, CDR2 FQNEAQ (reference sequence). The CDR3 totals 14 residues. Trimming left V 10 bases short and J 12 bases short, with 25 bases between. CDR3 regions of TCR beta were amplified from RNA transcripts. In the first round, RT-PCR was carried out with HTBI primers, and a multiplex PCR formed the second round. TCRdb reprocessed the multiplex PCR reads with MiXCR, giving one entry per CDR3 protein. The data contain about 57,000 distinct CDR3 sequences, about half of them seen just once; the ten biggest clones take up over 4%.

This TCR was recovered from an adult woman with Graves' ophthalmopathy. The sample was peripheral blood. The chain recombines TRBV7-9 with TRBJ2-1; tentatively, D is TRBD1 or TRBD2 (5 bases each). CDR3 amino acids: CATYPGRSTDTQFF. CDR3 sequence (DNA): TGTGCCACCTATCCGGGACGCTCCACAGATACGCAGTTCTTC.